These T cell receptor beta chains were read from a single sample in a study of T cells after yellow fever vaccination. TCRdb redid the calling of the 5' RACE reads with MiXCR, one entry per CDR3 protein. The profile shows 400,000 to 450,000 distinct CDR3 sequences, over 15% of them singletons. The material sequenced was PBMCs, taken before the yellow fever booster vaccination. The origin of the receptors is a man in his late teens or twenties who received the YFV17D yellow fever vaccine. Both conserved end residues are part of each CDR3. The D gene is left open where the match is weak. Not every row has a clone size; where given, it reads once, few, many or a size class.

d_call j_call v_call clone_size cdr3_nt cdr3_aa
TRBD1 TRBJ2-1 TRBV20-1 few TGCAGTGCTAGGGAGGGGACAGGCCTACAGTTCTTC CSAREGTGLQFF
- TRBJ1-5 TRBV20-1 - TGCAGTGCCCAAGAATGGGATCAGCCCCAGCATTTT CSAQEWDQPQHF
- TRBJ1-2 TRBV4-3 few TGCGCCAGCAGCCAAAGTCCGGGGGGGCGAAGAGACTATGGCTACACCTTC CASSQSPGGRRDYGYTF
TRBD1 TRBJ1-1 TRBV7-2 - TGTGCCAGCAGCTTAGCGCCAGGGGGGAGTACTGAAGCTTTCTTT CASSLAPGGSTEAFF
- TRBJ2-7 TRBV5-1 - TGCGCCAGCAGCTGGGGGACGGTTAGCTCCTACGAGCAGTACTTC CASSWGTVSSYEQYF
- TRBJ2-5 TRBV7-6 few TGTGCCAGCAGCCGTGACCTTTCCCAAGAGACCCAGTACTTC CASSRDLSQETQYF
- TRBJ1-1 TRBV5-1 few TGCGCCAGCAGCCTTATCCCATCGAACACTGAAGCTTTCTTT CASSLIPSNTEAFF
- TRBJ2-2 TRBV5-1 few TGCGCCAGCACCTTTTGGGTTAGCGGGAACACCGGGGAGCTGTTTTTT CASTFWVSGNTGELFF
TRBD1 TRBJ1-2 TRBV5-4 many TGTGCCAGCAGCTTGGAGAACAGGGGTGGTGGCTACACCTTC CASSLENRGGGYTF
TRBD2 TRBJ2-7 TRBV7-2 few TGTGCCAGCAGCTTAGCCTGGACTAGCGACGAGCAGTACTTC CASSLAWTSDEQYF
TRBD2 TRBJ2-1 TRBV4-1 - TGCGCCAGCAGCCAACGACTGGTAGCGGGGGGGAGTAATGAGCAGTTCTTC CASSQRLVAGGSNEQFF
- TRBJ2-1 TRBV6-5 many TGTGCCAGCAGTCCTTGGGGGACAAGCTCCTACAATGAGCAGTTCTTC CASSPWGTSSYNEQFF
- TRBJ2-7 TRBV7-9 - TGTGCCAGCAGCTTACGATTGGGCGGTGATACCTACGAGCAGTACTTC CASSLRLGGDTYEQYF
TRBD1 TRBJ2-5 TRBV19 - TGTGCCAGTAGTATCCGGGACAGGGGTACTTGGGAGACCCAGTACTTC CASSIRDRGTWETQYF
- TRBJ2-1 TRBV9 - TGTGCCAGCAGCGTAGGAAAGTTTAGAAGGGCCTACAATGAGCAGTTCTTC CASSVGKFRRAYNEQFF
- TRBJ1-1 TRBV7-2 few TGTGCCAGCAGCTTTAAGGGAGTGAACACTGAAGCTTTCTTT CASSFKGVNTEAFF
TRBD1 TRBJ2-2 TRBV29-1 - TGCAGCGTACCGACAGGGGGGTTTAACACCGGGGAGCTGTTTTTT CSVPTGGFNTGELFF
TRBD2 TRBJ2-3 TRBV29-1 few TGCAGCGTTGAAAAACTAGCGGGGGGGATCCCCTCAACAGATACGCAGTATTTT CSVEKLAGGIPSTDTQYF
TRBD1 TRBJ2-5 TRBV9 - TGTGCCAGCAGCGTAGCGGTGACAGGGGGCGGTGAGACCCAGTACTTC CASSVAVTGGGETQYF
- TRBJ1-5 TRBV10-3 few TGTGCCATCAGGCGGGACATCAATCAGCCCCAGCATTTT CAIRRDINQPQHF
- TRBJ2-1 TRBV7-2 - TGTGCCAGCAGCGTACAGGGTATGGGTGAGCAGTTCTTC CASSVQGMGEQFF
- TRBJ1-5 TRBV6-1 few TGTGCCAGCAGTGAACGGGGATTTAATCAGCCCCAGCATTTT CASSERGFNQPQHF
- TRBJ2-1 TRBV29-1 - TGCAGCTTCCCGAGACAGGGCGGGGGCAATGAGCAGTTCTTC CSFPRQGGGNEQFF
- TRBJ2-1 TRBV6-5 few TGTGCCAGCAGGGGCGCGATAGGGGCCTACAATGAGCAGTTCTTC CASRGAIGAYNEQFF
- TRBJ1-1 TRBV29-1 few TGCAGCGTTGAATTCGGTGGGTTTGAAGCTTTCTTT CSVEFGGFEAFF
TRBD2 TRBJ2-5 TRBV6-5 - TGTGCCAGCCATGGGTTCCCACCCGGGACTAGCCAAGAGACCCAGTACTTC CASHGFPPGTSQETQYF
- TRBJ2-3 TRBV27 few TGTGCCAGCAGTTTATATGAGGGTTCCACAGATACGCAGTATTTT CASSLYEGSTDTQYF
- TRBJ2-3 TRBV4-1 few TGCGCCAGCAGCCAAGATCGTCGGGGGCAGGGCACAGATACGCAGTATTTT CASSQDRRGQGTDTQYF
- TRBJ2-3 TRBV12-5 - TGTGCTAGTGGCTCCACCCTAGATACGCAGTATTTT CASGSTLDTQYF
- TRBJ2-7 TRBV7-2 - TGTGCCAGCAGCTTAGCGCTAGAGTACGAGCAGTACTTC CASSLALEYEQYF
TRBD2 TRBJ2-3 TRBV24-1 few TGTGCCACCAGTGGAACGGGGGGGAGCGCAGATACGCAGTATTTT CATSGTGGSADTQYF
- TRBJ1-1 TRBV5-1 - TGCGCCAGCAGCTTGGACGCAGCGAACACTGAAGCTTTCTTT CASSLDAANTEAFF
- TRBJ1-5 TRBV7-2 once TGTGCCAGCAGCGCGAGACTTAGCAATCAGCCCCAGCATTTT CASSARLSNQPQHF
- TRBJ2-1 TRBV27 few TGTGCCAGCAGAGTGGGTCCGGGGGTAAACTACAATGAGCAGTTCTTC CASRVGPGVNYNEQFF
- TRBJ1-2 TRBV9 few TGTGCCAGCAGCGTAGCGTCCAGTAACTATGGCTACACCTTC CASSVASSNYGYTF
- TRBJ1-4 TRBV5-1 few TGCGCCAGCAGCTTGGAAGGGACACTCGCCAATGGAAAACTGTTTTTT CASSLEGTLANGKLFF
TRBD2 TRBJ2-1 TRBV20-1 few TGCAGTGCTAGAGGCCTAGCGGGGGGTTATGAGCAGTTCTTC CSARGLAGGYEQFF
- TRBJ1-1 TRBV30 - TGTGCCTGGAGTGGCTGGGGGGCGGGTAACACTGAAGCTTTCTTT CAWSGWGAGNTEAFF
- TRBJ2-3 TRBV9 few TGTGCCAGCAGCGCAGATACGCAGTATTTT CASSADTQYF
- TRBJ1-5 TRBV12-3/TRBV12-4 - TGTGCCAGCAGTTTTAACGGATATCAGCCCCAGCATTTT CASSFNGYQPQHF
TRBD1 TRBJ1-1 TRBV20-1 - TGCAGTGCTAGACGACAGGGCGACACTGAAGCTTTCTTT CSARRQGDTEAFF
- TRBJ1-1 TRBV11-2 many TGTGCCAGCAGCTTGGTCAGGAACACTGAAGCTTTCTTT CASSLVRNTEAFF
TRBD1 TRBJ1-4 TRBV29-1 - TGCAGCGTGTCGTACAGGGGGGAAAAACTGTTTTTT CSVSYRGEKLFF
- TRBJ1-2 TRBV24-1 few TGTGCCACCAGTGACCAGTGGGAAGGCTACACCTTC CATSDQWEGYTF
- TRBJ2-4 TRBV7-2 many TGTGCCAGCAGCTCTAACGGGGGAAACATTCAGTACTTC CASSSNGGNIQYF
- TRBJ1-5 TRBV2 - TGTGCCAGCAGTGAAGGGGGCCAGGTCCAGCCCCAGCATTTT CASSEGGQVQPQHF
TRBD1 TRBJ2-2 TRBV4-3 - TGCGCCAGCAGCCAGCGACAGGGGGGCACCGGGGAGCTGTTTTTT CASSQRQGGTGELFF
TRBD1 TRBJ1-3 TRBV7-2 - TGTGCCAGCAGCCCCCCGGGACAGGGGAACACCATATATTTT CASSPPGQGNTIYF
TRBD2 TRBJ2-2 TRBV9 - TGTGCCAGCAGCCCACGAGCTAGCGGGGGCAGGACCGGGGAGCTGTTTTTT CASSPRASGGRTGELFF
- TRBJ1-2 TRBV6-5 few TGTGCCAGCAGTTTGTTGGGTTACGGCGGCTACACCTTC CASSLLGYGGYTF
TRBD1 TRBJ2-3 TRBV5-1 few TGCGCCAGCCGGCCGGGACAGACATCCACAGATACGCAGTATTTT CASRPGQTSTDTQYF